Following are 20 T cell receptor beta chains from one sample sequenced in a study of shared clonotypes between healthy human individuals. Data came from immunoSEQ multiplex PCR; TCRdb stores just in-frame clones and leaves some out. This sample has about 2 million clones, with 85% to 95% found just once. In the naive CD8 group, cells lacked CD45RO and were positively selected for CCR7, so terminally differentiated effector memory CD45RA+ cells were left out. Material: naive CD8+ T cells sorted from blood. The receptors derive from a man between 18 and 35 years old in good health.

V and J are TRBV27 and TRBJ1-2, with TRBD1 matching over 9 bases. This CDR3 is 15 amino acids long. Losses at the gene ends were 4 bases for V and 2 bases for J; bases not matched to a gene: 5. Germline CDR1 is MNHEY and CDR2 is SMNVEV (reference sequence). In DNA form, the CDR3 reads TGTGCCAGCAGTTCGCCCGGGACAGGGAACTATGGCTACACCTTC. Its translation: CASSSPGTGNYGYTF.

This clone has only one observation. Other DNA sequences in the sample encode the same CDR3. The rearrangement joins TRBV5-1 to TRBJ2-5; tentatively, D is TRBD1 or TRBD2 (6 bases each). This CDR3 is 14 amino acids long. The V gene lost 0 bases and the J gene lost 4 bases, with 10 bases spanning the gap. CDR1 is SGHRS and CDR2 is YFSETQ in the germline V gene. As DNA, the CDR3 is TGCGCCAGCAGCTTGGAGGGGGGTCCAGAGACCCAGTACTTC. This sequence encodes CASSLEGGPETQYF.

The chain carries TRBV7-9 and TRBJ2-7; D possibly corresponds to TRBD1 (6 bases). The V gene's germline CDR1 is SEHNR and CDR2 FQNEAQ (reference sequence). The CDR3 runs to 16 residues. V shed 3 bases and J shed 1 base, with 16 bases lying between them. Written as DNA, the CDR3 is TGTGCCAGCAGCTTGTCCACAGGGTTAGAATCCTACGAGCAGTACTTC. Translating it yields CASSLSTGLESYEQYF.

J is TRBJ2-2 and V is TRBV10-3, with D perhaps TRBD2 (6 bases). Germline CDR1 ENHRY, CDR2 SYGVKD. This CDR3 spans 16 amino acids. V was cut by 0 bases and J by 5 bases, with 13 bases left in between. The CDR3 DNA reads TGTGCCATCAGTGAGTCGTCCGGGAGAGGGACCGGGGAGCTGTTTTTT. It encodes CAISESSGRGTGELFF.

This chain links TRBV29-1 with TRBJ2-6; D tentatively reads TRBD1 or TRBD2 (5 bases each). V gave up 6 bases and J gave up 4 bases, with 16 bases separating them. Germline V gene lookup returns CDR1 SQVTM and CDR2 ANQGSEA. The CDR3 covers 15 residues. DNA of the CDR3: TGCAGCGTCGAGTGGGGGACCTCGGGGGCCAACGTCCTGACTTTC. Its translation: CSVEWGTSGANVLTF.

In DNA, the CDR3 is TGCGCCAGCAGCCTCGGGACAGGGCTTAATGAGCAGTTCTTC. As protein: CASSLGTGLNEQFF. The chain has TRBV10-1 and TRBJ2-1; 9 bases fit TRBD1. This CDR3 region has 14 residues. Trimming took 6 bases from V and 7 from J; bases not matched to a gene: 7. Germline V gives CDR1 WNHNN, CDR2 SYGVQD (reference sequence).

The CDR3 here is CASSYGSNEQYF. DNA of the CDR3: TGTGCCAGCAGTTACGGGTCTAACGAGCAGTACTTC. The chain has TRBV5-5 and TRBJ2-7, with unresolved D. CDR1 is SGHKS, CDR2 YYEKEE, per germline (reference sequence). This CDR3 contains 12 residues. V was trimmed by 5 bases and J by 5 bases, leaving 11 bases between them.

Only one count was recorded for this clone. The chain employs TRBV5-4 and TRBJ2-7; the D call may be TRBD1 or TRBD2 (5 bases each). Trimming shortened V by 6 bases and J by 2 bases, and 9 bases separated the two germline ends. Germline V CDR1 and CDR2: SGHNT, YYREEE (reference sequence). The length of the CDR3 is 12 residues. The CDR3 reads CASNGAAYEQYF. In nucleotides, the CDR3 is TGTGCCAGCAACGGGGCCGCCTACGAGCAGTACTTC.

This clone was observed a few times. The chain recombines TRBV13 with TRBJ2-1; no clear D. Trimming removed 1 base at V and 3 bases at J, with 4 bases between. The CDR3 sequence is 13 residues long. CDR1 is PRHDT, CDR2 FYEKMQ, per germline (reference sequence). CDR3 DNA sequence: TGTGCCAGCAGCTTAGAGTACTACAATGAGCAGTTCTTC. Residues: CASSLEYYNEQFF.

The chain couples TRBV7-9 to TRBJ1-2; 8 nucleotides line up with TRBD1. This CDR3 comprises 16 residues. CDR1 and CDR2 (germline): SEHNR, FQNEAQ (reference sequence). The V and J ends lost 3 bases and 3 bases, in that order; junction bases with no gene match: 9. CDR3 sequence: CASSFLDDRGDYGYTF. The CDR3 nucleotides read TGTGCCAGCAGCTTCCTCGACGACAGGGGTGACTATGGCTACACCTTC.

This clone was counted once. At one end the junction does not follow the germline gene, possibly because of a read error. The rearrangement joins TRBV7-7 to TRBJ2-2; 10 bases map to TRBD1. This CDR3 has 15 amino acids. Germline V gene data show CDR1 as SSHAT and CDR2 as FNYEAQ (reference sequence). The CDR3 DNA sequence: TGTGCTAGCAGCTCCCGGACAGGGGGGGCCGGGGAGCTGTTTTTT. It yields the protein CASSSRTGGAGELFF.

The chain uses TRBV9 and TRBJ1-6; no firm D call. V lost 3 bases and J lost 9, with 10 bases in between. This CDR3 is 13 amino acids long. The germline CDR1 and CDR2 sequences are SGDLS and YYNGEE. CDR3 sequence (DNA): TGTGCCAGCAGCGGTGAAGGGTCTTCACCCCTCCACTTT. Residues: CASSGEGSSPLHF.

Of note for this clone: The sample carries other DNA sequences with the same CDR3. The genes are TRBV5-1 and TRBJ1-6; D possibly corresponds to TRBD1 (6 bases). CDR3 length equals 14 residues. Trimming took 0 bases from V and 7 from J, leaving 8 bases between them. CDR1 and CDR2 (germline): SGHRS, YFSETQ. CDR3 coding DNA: TGCGCCAGCAGCTTGGCAGGGGTAAATTCACCCCTCCACTTT. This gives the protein CASSLAGVNSPLHF.

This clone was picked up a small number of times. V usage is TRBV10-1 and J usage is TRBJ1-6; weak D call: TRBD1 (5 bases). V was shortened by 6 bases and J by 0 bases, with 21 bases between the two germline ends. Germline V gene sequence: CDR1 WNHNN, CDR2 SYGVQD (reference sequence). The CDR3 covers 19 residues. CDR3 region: CASRETGTGNNSYNSPLHF. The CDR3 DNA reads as TGCGCCAGCAGAGAAACGGGGACGGGAAACAACTCCTATAATTCACCCCTCCACTTT.

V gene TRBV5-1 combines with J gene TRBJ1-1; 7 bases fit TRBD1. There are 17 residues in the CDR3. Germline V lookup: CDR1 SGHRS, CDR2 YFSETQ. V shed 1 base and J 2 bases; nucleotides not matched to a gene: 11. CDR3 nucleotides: TGCGCCAGCAGCTTGAGTGGGGGAACAGGGGCCAACACTGAAGCTTTCTTT. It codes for CASSLSGGTGANTEAFF. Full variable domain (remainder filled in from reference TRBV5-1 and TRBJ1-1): KAGVTQTPRYLIKTRGQQVTLSCSPISGHRSVSWYQQTPGQGLQFLFEYFSETQRNKGNFPGRFSGRQFSNSRSEMNVSTLELGDSALYLCASSLSGGTGANTEAFFGQGTRLTVV.

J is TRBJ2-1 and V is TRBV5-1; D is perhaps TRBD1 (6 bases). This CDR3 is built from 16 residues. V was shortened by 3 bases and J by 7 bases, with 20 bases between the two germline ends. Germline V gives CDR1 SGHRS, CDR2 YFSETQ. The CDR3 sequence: CASSSFPDRTLNEQFF. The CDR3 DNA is TGCGCCAGCAGCTCTTTCCCCGACAGGACCCTAAATGAGCAGTTCTTC.

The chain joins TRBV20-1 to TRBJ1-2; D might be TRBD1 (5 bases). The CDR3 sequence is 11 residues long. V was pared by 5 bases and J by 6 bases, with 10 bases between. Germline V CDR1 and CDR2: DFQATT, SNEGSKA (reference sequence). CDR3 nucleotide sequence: TGCAGTGCTTTGGGGGAAAATGGCTACACCTTC. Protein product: CSALGENGYTF.

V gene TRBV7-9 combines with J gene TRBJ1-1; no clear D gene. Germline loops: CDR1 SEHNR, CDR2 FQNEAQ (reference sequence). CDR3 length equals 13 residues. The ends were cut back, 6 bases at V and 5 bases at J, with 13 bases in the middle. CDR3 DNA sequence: TGTGCCAGCAGTGCGGTCTCGGGGACTGAAGCTTTCTTT. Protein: CASSAVSGTEAFF.

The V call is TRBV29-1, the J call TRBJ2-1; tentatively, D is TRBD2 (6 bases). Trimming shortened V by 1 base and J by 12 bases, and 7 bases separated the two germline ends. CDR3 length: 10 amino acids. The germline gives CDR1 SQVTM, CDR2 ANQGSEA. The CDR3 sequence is CSVEAGVQFF. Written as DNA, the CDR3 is TGCAGCGTTGAAGCGGGGGTGCAGTTCTTC.

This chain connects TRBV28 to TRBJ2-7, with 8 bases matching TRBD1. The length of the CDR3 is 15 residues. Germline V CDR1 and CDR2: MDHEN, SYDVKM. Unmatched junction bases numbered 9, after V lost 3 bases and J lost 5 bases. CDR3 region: CASSFLATGANEQYF. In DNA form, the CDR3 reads TGTGCCAGCAGTTTTTTAGCGACAGGGGCAAACGAGCAGTACTTC.